This T cell receptor beta chain was sequenced during a study of T cells in Graves' hyperthyroidism and ophthalmopathy. Whole-study results and caveats: In the analysis, a 13 V-J model separated ophthalmopathy from stable hyperthyroidism.

With 5 bases clipped from V and 2 bases from J, the junction kept 8 bases outside the gene matches. CDR1 and CDR2 from the germline V gene are SGHDN and FVKESK. The CDR3 extends over 15 amino acids. Only a few counts were recorded for this clonotype. Its target is not known. TCR beta CDR3 regions were amplified from RNA transcripts. The primer set for the first-round RT-PCR of the TCR CDR3 was HTBI. TCRdb passed the multiplex PCR reads through MiXCR, listing each CDR3 protein once. The data contain 600,000 to 700,000 distinct CDR3 sequences, roughly 46% of them singletons. The sequenced sample consisted of peripheral blood or thyroid tissue (not recorded which). The sequence came from an adult man with Graves' disease, either hyperthyroidism or ophthalmopathy (not recorded which). This chain uses TRBV14 with TRBJ2-7; 8 nucleotides agree with TRBD1. CDR3 residues: CASSSGQGSPYEQYF. DNA for the CDR3: TGTGCCAGCAGCTCCGGACAGGGCAGTCCCTACGAGCAGTACTTC. Full variable domain (rest looked up from reference TRBV14 and TRBJ2-7): EAGVTQFPSHSVIEKGQTVTLRCDPISGHDNLYWYRRVMGKEIKFLLHFVKESKQDESGMPNNRFLAERTGGTYSTLKVQPAELEDSGVYFCASSSGQGSPYEQYFGPGTRLTVT.